This T cell receptor (beta chain) emerged from a study of blood T cells in healthy people across ages. General study results and limits: Significant beta diversity loss was already apparent by age approximately 38, declining roughly linearly. Naive CD4+ cell counts and diversity both ran higher in long-lived than in aged donors.

A second roughly 6 to 12 cycle PCR used barcoded and J-beta primers. Carrying 12 random nucleotides, a template-switch adaptor labeled each individual cDNA molecule. One entry per CDR3 protein results from TCRdb running MiXCR on the 5' RACE reads. The sample holds just under 750,000 distinct CDR3 sequences, about 20% seen once. V shed 1 base and J shed 4 bases, with 16 bases lying between them. The CDR3 runs 16 residues. Germline V lookup: CDR1 SGHTA, CDR2 FQGNSA. This clonotype was observed a handful of times. Its antigen is not known. The rearrangement uses TRBV7-2 and TRBJ2-5; D unresolved. The sequencing input was blood. The clonotype comes from a man in his 70s in good health. CDR3 sequence reads: CASSLVSSPRPETQYF. In DNA, the CDR3 is TGTGCCAGCAGCTTAGTGTCTTCTCCTCGGCCAGAGACCCAGTACTTC.